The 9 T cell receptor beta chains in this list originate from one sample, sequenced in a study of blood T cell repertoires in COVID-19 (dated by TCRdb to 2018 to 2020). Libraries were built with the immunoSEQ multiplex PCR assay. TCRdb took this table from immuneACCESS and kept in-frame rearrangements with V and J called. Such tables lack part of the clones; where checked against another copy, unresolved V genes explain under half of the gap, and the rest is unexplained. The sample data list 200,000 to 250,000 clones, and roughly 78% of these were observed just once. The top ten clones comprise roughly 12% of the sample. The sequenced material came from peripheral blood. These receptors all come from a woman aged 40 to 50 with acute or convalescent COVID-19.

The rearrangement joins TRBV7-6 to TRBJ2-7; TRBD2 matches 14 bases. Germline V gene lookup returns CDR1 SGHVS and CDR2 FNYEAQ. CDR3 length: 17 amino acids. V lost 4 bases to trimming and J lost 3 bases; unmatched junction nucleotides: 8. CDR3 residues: CASSSGLAGGLIYEQYF. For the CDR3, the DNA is TGTGCCAGCAGCTCAGGACTAGCGGGGGGCCTTATCTACGAGCAGTACTTC.

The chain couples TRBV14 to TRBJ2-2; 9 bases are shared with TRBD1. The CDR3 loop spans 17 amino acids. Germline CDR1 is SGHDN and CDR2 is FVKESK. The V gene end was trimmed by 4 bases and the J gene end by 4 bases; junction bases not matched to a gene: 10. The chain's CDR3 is CASSLLSGTGFTGELFF. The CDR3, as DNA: TGTGCCAGCAGCCTTCTTTCGGGGACAGGGTTCACCGGGGAGCTGTTTTTT.

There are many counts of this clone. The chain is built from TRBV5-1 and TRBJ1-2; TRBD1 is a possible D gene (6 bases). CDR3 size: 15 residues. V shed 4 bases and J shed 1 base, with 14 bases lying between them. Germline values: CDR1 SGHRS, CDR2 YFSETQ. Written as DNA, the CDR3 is TGCGCCAGCAGCCCCTCTGGGGGCCGTAACTATGGCTACACCTTC. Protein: CASSPSGGRNYGYTF.

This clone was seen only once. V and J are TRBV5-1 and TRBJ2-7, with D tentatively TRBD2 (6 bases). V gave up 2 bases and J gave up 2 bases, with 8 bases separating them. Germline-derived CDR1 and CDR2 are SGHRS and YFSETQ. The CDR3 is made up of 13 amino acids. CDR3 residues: CASSFGLTYEQYF. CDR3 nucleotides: TGCGCCAGCAGCTTTGGACTAACCTACGAGCAGTACTTC.

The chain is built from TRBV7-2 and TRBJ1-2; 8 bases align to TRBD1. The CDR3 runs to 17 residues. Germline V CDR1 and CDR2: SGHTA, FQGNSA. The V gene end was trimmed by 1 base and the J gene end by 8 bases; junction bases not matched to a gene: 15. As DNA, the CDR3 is TGTGCCAGCAGCTTAGTGCTCCCCGGGACAGGCCACGGCGGCTACACCTTC. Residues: CASSLVLPGTGHGGYTF.

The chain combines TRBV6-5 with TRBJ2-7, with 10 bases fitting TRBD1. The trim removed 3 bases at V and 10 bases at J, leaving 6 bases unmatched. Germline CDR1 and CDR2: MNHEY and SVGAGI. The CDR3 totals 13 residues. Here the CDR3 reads CASSYRTGGQQYF. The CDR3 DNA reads TGTGCCAGCAGTTATAGGACAGGGGGTCAACAGTACTTC.

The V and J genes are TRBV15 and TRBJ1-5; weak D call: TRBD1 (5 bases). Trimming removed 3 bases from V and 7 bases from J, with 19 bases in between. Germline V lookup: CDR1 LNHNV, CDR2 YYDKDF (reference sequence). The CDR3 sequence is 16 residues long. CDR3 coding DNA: TGTGCCACCAGCAGGTTTGGGACTTCAGCCAGGCAGCCCCAGCATTTT. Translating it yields CATSRFGTSARQPQHF.

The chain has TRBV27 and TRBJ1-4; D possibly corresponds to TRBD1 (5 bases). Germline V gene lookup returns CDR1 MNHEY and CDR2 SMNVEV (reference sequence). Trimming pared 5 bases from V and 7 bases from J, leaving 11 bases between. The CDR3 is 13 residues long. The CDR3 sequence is CASSRGLFEKLFF. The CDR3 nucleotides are TGTGCCAGCAGTAGGGGCCTTTTTGAAAAACTGTTTTTT. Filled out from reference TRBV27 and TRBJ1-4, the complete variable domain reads EAQVTQNPRYLITVTGKKLTVTCSQNMNHEYMSWYRQDPGLGLRQIYYSMNVEVTDKGDVPEGYKVSRKEKRNFPLILESPSPNQTSLYFCASSRGLFEKLFFGSGTQLSVL.

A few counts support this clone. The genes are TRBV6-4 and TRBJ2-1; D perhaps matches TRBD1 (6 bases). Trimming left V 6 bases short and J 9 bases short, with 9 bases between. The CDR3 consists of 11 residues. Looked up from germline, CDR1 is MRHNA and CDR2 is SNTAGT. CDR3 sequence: CASRQGAEQFF. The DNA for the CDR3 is TGTGCCAGCAGACAGGGTGCTGAGCAGTTCTTC.